This entry describes one T cell receptor (beta chain). Its antigen remains unidentified. This could be a read error, since a much larger clone is one nucleotide away. The data derive from a study of blood T cells in healthy people across ages. Overall study findings and caveats: When set beside aged donors, long-lived donors presented more naive CD4+ cells and higher diversity. Naive T cell percentage and TCR beta diversity correlated strongly.

A second about 7 to 11 cycle PCR used barcoded and J-beta primers. Every sample gave at least 2.5 million paired-end reads containing CDR3. TCRdb called the 5' RACE reads again in MiXCR, with one record for every CDR3 protein. The sample lists under 2 million distinct CDR3 sequences; around 35% were seen once. Material for sequencing was blood. The clonotype was recovered from a woman aged 25-40 years in good health.

CDR3 loop: CSVEDLHERELGETQYF. CDR3 nucleotide sequence: TGCAGCGTTGAAGATCTTCATGAACGGGAGTTGGGAGAGACCCAGTACTTC. The chain links TRBV29-1 to TRBJ2-5; possibly TRBD2 for D (6 bases). Germline assignment: CDR1 SQVTM and CDR2 ANQGSEA. The V end lost 0 bases, the J end lost 4 bases, and 21 bases lay between the germline ends. CDR3 length: 17 amino acids. Together with reference TRBV29-1 and TRBJ2-5, the CDR3 gives the full variable domain: SAVISQKPSRDICQRGTSLTIQCQVDSQVTMMFWYRQQPGQSLTLIATANQGSEATYESGFVIDKFPISRPNLTFSTLTVSNMSPEDSSIYLCSVEDLHERELGETQYFGPGTRLLVL.